This T cell receptor (beta chain) was documented in a study of control samples from healthy donors and cancer patients. The CDR3 covers 15 residues. V was shortened by 5 bases and J by 7 bases, with 20 bases between the two germline ends. Germline assignment: CDR1 LNHDA and CDR2 SQIVND (reference sequence). Sequencing used immunoSEQ multiplex PCR; TCRdb keeps in-frame clones, though not all of them. The table has about 31,000 clones, roughly 94% seen once. Sequenced input: blood. The rearrangement links TRBV19 to TRBJ1-2, with a possible D match to TRBD1 (6 bases). This TCR came from a man aged 55 to 70 in good health. The CDR3 bases are TGTGCCAGTAGTTCCCCCGGGGGCCCGGAGGTTGGCTACACCTTC. This translates into CASSSPGGPEVGYTF.